Below, 21 T cell receptor beta chains from the same sample are listed, as sequenced in a study of shared clonotypes between healthy human individuals. Clones were sequenced by immunoSEQ multiplex PCR, and TCRdb holds only the in-frame ones, with some missing. The table records about 2,100,000 clones, 90% to 95% of them present only once. Naive CD8 cells comprised CD45RO-negative, CCR7-positively selected cells, excluding terminally differentiated effector memory CD45RA+ cells. The source material was naive CD8+ T cells from PBMCs. These receptors were obtained from a man between 18 and 29 years old in good health. Some clones in this sample may be carry-over from other donors' samples.

This chain joins TRBV7-6 and TRBJ1-2, with 8 bases lining up with TRBD1. V shed 1 base, J shed 7 bases, and the junction held 14 bases outside the gene matches. CDR3 length: 17 amino acids. Germline CDR1 is SGHVS and CDR2 is FNYEAQ. In DNA form, the CDR3 reads TGTGCCAGCAGCTTAGAGGCAGGGGGCGCAAATATAGCTGGCTACACCTTC. Translating gives CASSLEAGGANIAGYTF.

The DNA for the CDR3 is TGCGCCAGCAGCCAATCGGGGGGCACTGAAGCTTTCTTT. Protein product: CASSQSGGTEAFF. The chain carries TRBV10-2 and TRBJ1-1; a possible D gene is TRBD1 (5 bases). This CDR3 contains 13 residues. V was trimmed by 6 bases and J by 4 bases, leaving 12 bases between them. The germline V gene has CDR1 WSHSY and CDR2 SAAADI.

The chain employs TRBV11-2 and TRBJ2-5; D assignment may be TRBD1 or TRBD2 (5 bases each). The CDR3 sequence is 13 residues long. Deletions cut 4 bases from V and 5 bases from J, with 11 bases between. Germline assignment: CDR1 SGHAT and CDR2 FQNNGV. CDR3 nucleotide sequence: TGTGCCAGCAGCTCCCCCTGGGGGGAGACCCAGTACTTC. Protein product: CASSSPWGETQYF.

V gene TRBV27 combines with J gene TRBJ2-7; D not certain. Germline V lookup: CDR1 MNHEY, CDR2 SMNVEV (reference sequence). Trimming removed 7 bases from V and 3 bases from J, with 13 bases in between. This CDR3 spans 13 amino acids. The CDR3 sequence is CASNAVGDYEQYF. CDR3 coding DNA: TGTGCCAGCAATGCGGTTGGGGACTACGAGCAGTACTTC.

The chain employs TRBV5-1 and TRBJ2-7; the D gene is possibly TRBD2 (6 bases). CDR3 length: 16 amino acids. With 0 bases removed from V and 1 base from J, the gap between germline ends came to 14 bases. Germline V gene data show CDR1 as SGHRS and CDR2 as YFSETQ. This CDR3 is CASSLGRAGLSYEQYF. In DNA form, the CDR3 reads TGCGCCAGCAGCTTGGGTCGAGCGGGTCTTTCCTACGAGCAGTACTTC.

This clone was found once. The J gene is TRBJ1-1, the V gene TRBV7-2, with D perhaps TRBD1 (6 bases). The V end lost 0 bases, the J end lost 5 bases, and 13 bases lay between the germline ends. CDR3 length: 15 amino acids. Germline V gene lookup returns CDR1 SGHTA and CDR2 FQGNSA. The DNA for the CDR3 is TGTGCCAGCAGCTTAGCCGTAACAGGGCTAACTGAAGCTTTCTTT. Protein product: CASSLAVTGLTEAFF.

This chain uses TRBV11-3 with TRBJ2-7, with a weak D call TRBD2 (5 bases). The CDR3 is 17 residues long. Trimming removed 1 base at V and 2 bases at J, with 18 bases between. CDR1 is SGHNT, CDR2 YENEEA, per germline. CDR3 DNA sequence: TGTGCCAGCAGCTTAGCTCCGGAAGGACTTCCCCCCTACGAGCAGTACTTC. Amino acid sequence: CASSLAPEGLPPYEQYF.

The genes are TRBV5-1 and TRBJ2-3; D is unclear. The CDR3 contains 16 residues. The V gene lost 4 bases and the J gene lost 2 bases, with 17 bases spanning the gap. Germline CDR1 reads SGHRS; CDR2 reads YFSETQ. The CDR3 loop reads CASSPRLISPTDTQYF. Written as DNA, the CDR3 is TGCGCCAGCAGCCCGCGCCTTATCAGCCCCACAGATACGCAGTATTTT.

The chain combines TRBV2 with TRBJ2-7; 15 bases map to TRBD2. V lost 4 bases and J lost 2; bases outside the gene matches: 15. Germline CDR1 SNHLY, CDR2 FYNNEI. This CDR3 is built from 20 residues. The CDR3 protein is CASSGQGTSGRPLIPYEQYF. CDR3 bases: TGTGCCAGCAGTGGACAGGGGACTAGCGGGAGGCCCTTAATACCCTACGAGCAGTACTTC.

This clone was counted a single time. J is TRBJ2-1 and V is TRBV9; no definite D call. There are 13 residues in the CDR3. Looked up from germline, CDR1 is SGDLS and CDR2 is YYNGEE. Trimming took 1 base from V and 5 from J, leaving 7 bases between them. CDR3 DNA: TGTGCCAGCAGCGTAAGAGCCAACAATGAGCAGTTCTTC. It is translated as CASSVRANNEQFF. The full variable domain, in which reference TRBV9 and TRBJ2-1 provide the parts outside the CDR3, is DSGVTQTPKHLITATGQRVTLRCSPRSGDLSVYWYQQSLDQGLQFLIQYYNGEERAKGNILERFSAQQFPDLHSELNLSSLELGDSALYFCASSVRANNEQFFGPGTRLTVL.

The chain links TRBV27 to TRBJ2-2; maybe TRBD2 (5 bases). The germline V gene encodes CDR1 MNHEY and CDR2 SMNVEV (reference sequence). Trimming took off 6 bases at V and 0 bases at J, with 17 bases between the two ends. This CDR3 is built from 17 residues. The CDR3 loop reads CASSLNRGIANTGELFF. In DNA, the CDR3 is TGTGCCAGCAGCCTTAATCGGGGAATCGCGAACACCGGGGAGCTGTTTTTT.

The chain combines TRBV19 with TRBJ1-5; the D gene is possibly TRBD1 (5 bases). CDR3 length: 16 amino acids. V was cut by 7 bases and J by 0 bases, with 16 bases left in between. Germline CDR1 reads LNHDA; CDR2 reads SQIVND (reference sequence). CDR3 sequence: CASTIWGGASNQPQHF. CDR3 nucleotides: TGTGCCAGTACCATCTGGGGAGGGGCTAGCAATCAGCCCCAGCATTTT. Supplemented by reference TRBV19 and TRBJ1-5, the full variable domain reads DGGITQSPKYLFRKEGQNVTLSCEQNLNHDAMYWYRQDPGQGLRLIYYSQIVNDFQKGDIAEGYSVSREKKESFPLTVTSAQKNPTAFYLCASTIWGGASNQPQHFGDGTRLSIL.

V is TRBV4-3 and J is TRBJ1-2, with D tentatively TRBD1 (6 bases). The germline CDR1 and CDR2 sequences are LGHNA and YSLEER. The CDR3 has 16 residues. The ends were cut back, 4 bases at V and 1 base at J, with 16 bases in the middle. As DNA, the CDR3 is TGCGCCAGCAGCCCCAAAACGGGCAGGGGTAACTATGGCTACACCTTC. It translates to CASSPKTGRGNYGYTF.

This clone was recorded only once. V gene TRBV19 combines with J gene TRBJ2-4, with TRBD1 as a possible D gene (6 bases). V was cut by 5 bases and J by 8 bases, with 16 bases left in between. Germline V gives CDR1 LNHDA, CDR2 SQIVND (reference sequence). This CDR3 comprises 14 residues. In DNA form, the CDR3 reads TGTGCCAGTAGTCCTCGACAGGAAGGGGACATTCAGTACTTC. Its protein is CASSPRQEGDIQYF.

This chain links TRBV4-1 with TRBJ2-7; 10 nucleotides line up with TRBD2. The trim removed 4 bases at V and 5 bases at J, leaving 17 bases unmatched. Germline V gene sequence: CDR1 MGHRA, CDR2 YSYEKL. CDR3 size: 18 residues. CDR3 loop: CASSPAGLAGVFPHEQYF. The CDR3 nucleotides are TGCGCCAGCAGCCCCGCCGGGCTAGCGGGAGTATTTCCCCACGAGCAGTACTTC.

The chain couples TRBV28 to TRBJ2-3; a weak D match, TRBD2 (6 bases). The CDR3 sequence is 12 residues long. Germline V gene lookup returns CDR1 MDHEN and CDR2 SYDVKM. V dropped 6 bases and J dropped 5 bases, with 9 bases sitting between them. The CDR3 region has the DNA TGTGCCAGCAGACGGGACTTAGATACGCAGTATTTT. It encodes CASRRDLDTQYF. The whole variable domain, filled in from reference TRBV28 and TRBJ2-3, reads DVKVTQSSRYLVKRTGEKVFLECVQDMDHENMFWYRQDPGLGLRLIYFSYDVKMKEKGDIPEGYSVSREKKERFSLILESASTNQTSMYLCASRRDLDTQYFGPGTRLTVL.

The J gene is TRBJ2-4, the V gene TRBV29-1; no clear D gene. Germline loops: CDR1 SQVTM, CDR2 ANQGSEA. The CDR3 is 14 amino acids. Between the trimmed V and J ends, which lost 7 bases and 0 bases, there was a span of 13 bases. CDR3: CSGRESLAKNIQYF. CDR3 in DNA: TGCAGCGGAAGAGAGAGCCTAGCCAAAAACATTCAGTACTTC.

Notes on this clone: Other DNA variants within this sample encode the same CDR3. The chain combines TRBV6-1 with TRBJ2-3; no reliable D call. CDR3 size: 15 residues. Germline CDR1 is MNHNS and CDR2 is SASEGT. Trimming removed 3 bases from V and 0 bases from J, with 10 bases in between. The CDR3 loop reads CASSEDSPSTDTQYF. The DNA of the CDR3 is TGTGCCAGCAGTGAGGATAGTCCTAGCACAGATACGCAGTATTTT.

The rearrangement links TRBV10-2 to TRBJ2-5; 7 bases map to TRBD2. CDR1 is WSHSY and CDR2 is SAAADI in the germline V gene. The V gene end was trimmed by 2 bases and the J gene end by 5 bases; junction bases not matched to a gene: 8. The CDR3 runs 15 residues. CDR3 in amino acids: CASSEGRAGGETQYF. The DNA of the CDR3 is TGCGCCAGCAGTGAGGGGAGGGCCGGTGGGGAGACCCAGTACTTC.

The V and J genes are TRBV28 and TRBJ1-4; D uncertain. CDR3 length: 17 amino acids. V shed 5 bases and J shed 5 bases, with 21 bases lying between them. CDR1 is MDHEN, CDR2 SYDVKM, per germline. CDR3 sequence (DNA): TGTGCCAGCAGTCGAGGCCGGGGATTTGGTCGGAATGAAAAACTGTTTTTT. Amino acids: CASSRGRGFGRNEKLFF. The full variable domain, with the rest looked up from reference TRBV28 and TRBJ1-4, is DVKVTQSSRYLVKRTGEKVFLECVQDMDHENMFWYRQDPGLGLRLIYFSYDVKMKEKGDIPEGYSVSREKKERFSLILESASTNQTSMYLCASSRGRGFGRNEKLFFGSGTQLSVL.

This sequence joins TRBV28 and TRBJ2-1, with 7 positions matching TRBD1. V lost 3 bases, J lost 3 bases, and 2 bases stayed unmatched. Germline V lookup: CDR1 MDHEN, CDR2 SYDVKM. This CDR3 has 14 residues. CDR3 sequence: CASSFRGYYNEQFF. The CDR3 nucleotides read TGTGCCAGCAGTTTCAGGGGGTACTACAATGAGCAGTTCTTC. Combining the CDR3 with reference TRBV28 and TRBJ2-1 gives the whole variable domain DVKVTQSSRYLVKRTGEKVFLECVQDMDHENMFWYRQDPGLGLRLIYFSYDVKMKEKGDIPEGYSVSREKKERFSLILESASTNQTSMYLCASSFRGYYNEQFFGPGTRLTVL.